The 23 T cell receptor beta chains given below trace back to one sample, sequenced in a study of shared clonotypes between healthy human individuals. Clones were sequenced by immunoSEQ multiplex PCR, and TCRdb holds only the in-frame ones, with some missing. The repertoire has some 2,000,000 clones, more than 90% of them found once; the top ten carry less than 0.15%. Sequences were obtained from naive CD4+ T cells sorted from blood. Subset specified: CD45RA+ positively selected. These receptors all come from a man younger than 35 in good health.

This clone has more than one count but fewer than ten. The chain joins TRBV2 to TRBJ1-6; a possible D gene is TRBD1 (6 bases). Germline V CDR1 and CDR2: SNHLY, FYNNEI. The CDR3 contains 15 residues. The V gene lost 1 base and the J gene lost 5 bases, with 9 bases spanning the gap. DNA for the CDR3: TGTGCCAGCAGTGAAGGAGGGGGAAATAATTCACCCCTCCACTTT. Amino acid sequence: CASSEGGGNNSPLHF.

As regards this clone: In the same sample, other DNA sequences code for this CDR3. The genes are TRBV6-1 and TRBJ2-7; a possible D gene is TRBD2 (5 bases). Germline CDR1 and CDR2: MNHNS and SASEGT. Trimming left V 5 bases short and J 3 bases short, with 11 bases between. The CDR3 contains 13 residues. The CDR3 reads CASSRGQLYEQYF. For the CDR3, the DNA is TGTGCCAGCAGTCGGGGTCAACTCTACGAGCAGTACTTC.

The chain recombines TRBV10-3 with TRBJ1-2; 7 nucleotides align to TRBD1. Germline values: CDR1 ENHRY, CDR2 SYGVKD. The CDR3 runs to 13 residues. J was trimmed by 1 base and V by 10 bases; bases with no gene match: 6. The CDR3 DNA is TGTGCCACCCACGGGACAGATAACTATGGCTACACCTTC. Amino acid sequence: CATHGTDNYGYTF.

The CDR3 coding sequence is TGTGCCACCAGCAGAGATCTGGGGACAGGCTACGAGCAGTACTTC. Translating it yields CATSRDLGTGYEQYF. J is TRBJ2-7 and V is TRBV15; 8 bases agree with TRBD1. J was trimmed by 3 bases and V by 0 bases; bases with no gene match: 4. Germline V gene lookup returns CDR1 LNHNV and CDR2 YYDKDF (reference sequence). This CDR3 has 15 residues.

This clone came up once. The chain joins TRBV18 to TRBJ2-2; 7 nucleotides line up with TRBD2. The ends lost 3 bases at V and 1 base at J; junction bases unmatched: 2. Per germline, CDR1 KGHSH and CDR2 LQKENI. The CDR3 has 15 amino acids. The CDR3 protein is CASSPGRENTGELFF. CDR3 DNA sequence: TGTGCCAGCTCACCGGGGAGGGAGAACACCGGGGAGCTGTTTTTT.

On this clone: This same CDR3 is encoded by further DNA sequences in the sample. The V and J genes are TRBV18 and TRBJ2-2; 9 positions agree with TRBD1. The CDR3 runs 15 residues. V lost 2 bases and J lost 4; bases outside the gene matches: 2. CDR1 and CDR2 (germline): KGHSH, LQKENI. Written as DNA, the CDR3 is TGTGCCAGCTCACCAAGGGACAGGGCCACCGGGGAGCTGTTTTTT. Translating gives CASSPRDRATGELFF. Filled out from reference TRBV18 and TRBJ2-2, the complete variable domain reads NAGVMQNPRHLVRRRGQEARLRCSPMKGHSHVYWYRQLPEEGLKFMVYLQKENIIDESGMPKERFSAEFPKEGPSILRIQQVVRGDSAAYFCASSPRDRATGELFFGEGSRLTVL.

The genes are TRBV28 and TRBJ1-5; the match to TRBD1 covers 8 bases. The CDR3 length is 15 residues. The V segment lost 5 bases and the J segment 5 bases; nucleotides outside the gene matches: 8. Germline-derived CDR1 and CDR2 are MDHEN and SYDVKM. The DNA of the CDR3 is TGTGCCAGCAGTGGGACAGGAGGTCCGGATCAGCCCCAGCATTTT. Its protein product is CASSGTGGPDQPQHF.

CDR3 amino acids: CAWSGVSNYGYTF. CDR3 sequence (DNA): TGTGCCTGGAGTGGAGTTTCTAACTATGGCTACACCTTC. The V gene is TRBV30, the J gene TRBJ1-2; no firm D call. Deletions cut 1 base from V and 0 bases from J, with 6 bases between. CDR1 and CDR2 (germline): GTSNPN, SVGIG (reference sequence). The CDR3 has 13 residues.

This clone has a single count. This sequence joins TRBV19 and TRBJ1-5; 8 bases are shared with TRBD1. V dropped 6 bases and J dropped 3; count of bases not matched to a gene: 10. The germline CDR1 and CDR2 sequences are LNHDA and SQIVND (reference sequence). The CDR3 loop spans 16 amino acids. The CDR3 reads CASSSTGGWANQPQHF. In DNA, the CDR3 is TGTGCCAGTAGCTCTACAGGGGGGTGGGCCAATCAGCCCCAGCATTTT.

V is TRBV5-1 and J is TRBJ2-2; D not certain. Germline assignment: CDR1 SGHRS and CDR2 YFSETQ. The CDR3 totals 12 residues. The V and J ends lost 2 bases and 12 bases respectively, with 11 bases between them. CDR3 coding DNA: TGCGCCAGCAGCTTTGGTGGGGAAAAGCTGTTTTTT. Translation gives CASSFGGEKLFF. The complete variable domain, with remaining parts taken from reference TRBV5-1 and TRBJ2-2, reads KAGVTQTPRYLIKTRGQQVTLSCSPISGHRSVSWYQQTPGQGLQFLFEYFSETQRNKGNFPGRFSGRQFSNSRSEMNVSTLELGDSALYLCASSFGGEKLFFGEGSRLTVL.

The CDR3 sequence is CASSLTGTGGPEQFF. In nucleotides, the CDR3 is TGCGCCAGCAGCTTAACCGGGACAGGGGGTCCTGAGCAGTTCTTC. This rearrangement joins TRBV5-1 to TRBJ2-1, with 11 nucleotides matching TRBD1. CDR1 is SGHRS and CDR2 is YFSETQ in the germline V gene. Trimming took 2 bases from V and 9 from J; bases not matched to a gene: 7. The CDR3 contains 15 residues.

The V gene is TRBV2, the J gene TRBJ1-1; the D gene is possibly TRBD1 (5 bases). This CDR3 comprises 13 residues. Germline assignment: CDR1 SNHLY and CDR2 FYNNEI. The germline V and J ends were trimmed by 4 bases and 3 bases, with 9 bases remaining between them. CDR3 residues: CASSGQRDTEAFF. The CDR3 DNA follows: TGTGCCAGCAGTGGACAGAGGGACACTGAAGCTTTCTTT. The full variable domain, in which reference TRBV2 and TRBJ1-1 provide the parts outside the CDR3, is EPEVTQTPSHQVTQMGQEVILRCVPISNHLYFYWYRQILGQKVEFLVSFYNNEISEKSEIFDDQFSVERPDGSNFTLKIRSTKLEDSAMYFCASSGQRDTEAFFGQGTRLTVV.

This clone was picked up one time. The CDR3 region is CASSEGWTADYEQYF. The CDR3 bases are TGTGCCAGCAGTGAAGGGTGGACAGCCGATTACGAGCAGTACTTC. The chain recombines TRBV6-1 with TRBJ2-7, with D possibly TRBD1 on 6 matching bases. Trimming left V 1 base short and J 4 bases short, with 14 bases between. Germline CDR1 is MNHNS and CDR2 is SASEGT. The CDR3 has 15 residues.

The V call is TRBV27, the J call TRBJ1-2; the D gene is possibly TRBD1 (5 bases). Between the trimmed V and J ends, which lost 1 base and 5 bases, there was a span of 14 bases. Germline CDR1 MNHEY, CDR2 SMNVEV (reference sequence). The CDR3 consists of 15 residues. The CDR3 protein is CASSLYGGSGYGYTF. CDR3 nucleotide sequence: TGTGCCAGCAGTTTATATGGGGGATCAGGGTATGGCTACACCTTC.

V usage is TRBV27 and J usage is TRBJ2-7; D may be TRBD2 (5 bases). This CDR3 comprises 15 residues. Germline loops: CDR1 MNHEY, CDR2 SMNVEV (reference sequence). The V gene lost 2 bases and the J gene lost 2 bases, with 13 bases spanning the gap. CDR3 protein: CASSLRGPHAYEQYF. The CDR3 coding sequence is TGTGCCAGCAGTTTACGGGGTCCCCATGCCTACGAGCAGTACTTC.

CDR3 sequence: CASSLSGTGLRQPQHF. The CDR3 DNA reads TGTGCCAGCAGCTTGTCCGGGACAGGGTTAAGGCAGCCCCAGCATTTT. V gene TRBV13 combines with J gene TRBJ1-5, with 9 bases identical to TRBD1. The CDR3 contains 16 residues. Trimming cost V 3 bases and J 7 bases; bases outside gene matches: 10. CDR1 and CDR2 (germline): PRHDT, FYEKMQ (reference sequence).

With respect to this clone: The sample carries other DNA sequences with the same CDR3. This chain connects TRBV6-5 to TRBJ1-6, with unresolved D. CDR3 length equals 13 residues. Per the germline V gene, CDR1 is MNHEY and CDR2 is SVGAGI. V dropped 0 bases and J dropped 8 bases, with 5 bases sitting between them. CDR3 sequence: CASSYSGDSPLHF. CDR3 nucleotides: TGTGCCAGCAGTTACTCCGGGGATTCACCCCTCCACTTT.

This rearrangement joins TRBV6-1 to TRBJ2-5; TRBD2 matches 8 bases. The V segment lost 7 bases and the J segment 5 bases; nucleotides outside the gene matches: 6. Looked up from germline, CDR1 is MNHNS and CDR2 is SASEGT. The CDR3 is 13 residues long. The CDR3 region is CASNLGLGETQYF. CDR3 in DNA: TGTGCCAGCAACCTGGGACTAGGGGAGACCCAGTACTTC.

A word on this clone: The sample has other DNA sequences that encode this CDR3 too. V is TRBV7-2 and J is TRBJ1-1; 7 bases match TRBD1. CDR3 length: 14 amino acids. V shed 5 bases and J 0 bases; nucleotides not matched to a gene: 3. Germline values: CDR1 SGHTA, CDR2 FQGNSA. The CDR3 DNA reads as TGTGCCAGCAGCCGACAGGGACTGAACACTGAAGCTTTCTTT. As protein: CASSRQGLNTEAFF.

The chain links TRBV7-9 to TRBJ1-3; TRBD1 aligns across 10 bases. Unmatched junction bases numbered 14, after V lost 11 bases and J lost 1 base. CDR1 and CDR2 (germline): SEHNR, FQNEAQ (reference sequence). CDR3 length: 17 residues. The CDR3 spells CAGDRMGTGVSGNTIYF. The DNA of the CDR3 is TGTGCCGGCGACCGGATGGGGACAGGGGTTTCTGGAAACACCATATATTTT.

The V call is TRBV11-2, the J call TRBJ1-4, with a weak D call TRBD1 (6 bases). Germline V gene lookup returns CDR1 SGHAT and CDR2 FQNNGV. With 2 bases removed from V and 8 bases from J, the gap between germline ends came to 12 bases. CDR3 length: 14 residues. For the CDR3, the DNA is TGTGCCAGCAGCTTAAGGGGGGGCTACGAAAAACTGTTTTTT. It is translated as CASSLRGGYEKLFF.

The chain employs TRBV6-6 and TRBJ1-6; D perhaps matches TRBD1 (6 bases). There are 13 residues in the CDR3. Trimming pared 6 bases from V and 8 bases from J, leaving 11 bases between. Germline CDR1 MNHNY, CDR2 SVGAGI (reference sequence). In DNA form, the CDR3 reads TGTGCCAGCAGACAGGGCCCCGATTCACCCCTCCACTTT. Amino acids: CASRQGPDSPLHF.

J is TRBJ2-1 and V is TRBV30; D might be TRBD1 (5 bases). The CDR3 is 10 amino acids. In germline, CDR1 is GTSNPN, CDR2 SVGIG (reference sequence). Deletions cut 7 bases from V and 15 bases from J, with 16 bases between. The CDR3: CALGELLRFF. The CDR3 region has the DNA TGTGCCTTAGGGGAACTCCTCCGGTTCTTC.